The 32 T cell receptor beta chains presented below share a single source sample, sequenced in a study of cytomegalovirus exposure and HLA in healthy donors. PCR used 60 Vbeta primers and 13 Jbeta primers. Produced via immunoSEQ multiplex PCR; TCRdb's table is partial and in-frame only. The table records 90,000 to 140,000 clones, around 72% of them present only once. The sequenced material came from PBMCs. The receptors stem from a man aged 30-40 years in good health and CMV-seronegative.

The rearrangement uses TRBV27 and TRBJ1-5, with TRBD1 matching over 9 bases. V lost 8 bases, J lost 7 bases, and 18 bases stayed unmatched. The germline CDR1 and CDR2 sequences are MNHEY and SMNVEV (reference sequence). This CDR3 is 17 amino acids long. CDR3 region: CASGIQGATGGRQPQHF. CDR3 bases: TGTGCCAGCGGGATACAGGGGGCGACAGGGGGGCGACAGCCCCAGCATTTT.

The V call is TRBV14, the J call TRBJ2-2; 9 bases agree with TRBD2. Germline V gene data show CDR1 as SGHDN and CDR2 as FVKESK. V gave up 4 bases and J gave up 6 bases; unmatched junction bases: 6. The CDR3 spans 15 residues. CDR3 sequence: CASSLSGSGAGELFF. In nucleotides, the CDR3 is TGTGCCAGCAGCCTTAGCGGGAGTGGGGCCGGGGAGCTGTTTTTT.

This chain uses TRBV5-1 with TRBJ2-5, with 8 bases matching TRBD2. With V trimmed by 4 bases and J by 1 base, 6 bases remained unmatched. This CDR3 has 15 amino acids. Germline V gene data show CDR1 as SGHRS and CDR2 as YFSETQ. CDR3 coding DNA: TGCGCCAGCAGCCGCTTAGCGGGGACCCAAGAGACCCAGTACTTC. Translated: CASSRLAGTQETQYF.

The chain employs TRBV29-1 and TRBJ1-4; possible D gene TRBD1, 5 bases. V lost 4 bases to trimming and J lost 6 bases, with 9 bases between them. The CDR3 runs 12 residues. Germline CDR1 SQVTM, CDR2 ANQGSEA. In DNA, the CDR3 is TGCAGCGTTGGGGGGGAGGATGAAAAACTGTTTTTT. Translated, it gives CSVGGEDEKLFF.

This clone was seen once. The chain couples TRBV20-1 to TRBJ1-2; D uncertain. Germline V gene data show CDR1 as DFQATT and CDR2 as SNEGSKA (reference sequence). CDR3 length: 10 residues. V was shortened by 6 bases and J by 6 bases, with 8 bases between the two germline ends. The CDR3 loop is CSAEADGYTF. In DNA form, the CDR3 reads TGCAGTGCGGAGGCAGATGGCTACACCTTC.

The chain combines TRBV5-1 with TRBJ2-7, with a tentative D call TRBD1 (5 bases). Per the germline V gene, CDR1 is SGHRS and CDR2 is YFSETQ. This CDR3 spans 15 amino acids. Trimming stripped 4 bases from V and 5 bases from J, with 19 bases between. DNA of the CDR3: TGCGCCAGCAGCCCTTCAGGCCAGGGTGTCAACGAGCAGTACTTC. As protein: CASSPSGQGVNEQYF.

There are a few counts of this clone. The genes are TRBV5-5 and TRBJ2-1, with D possibly being TRBD1 (6 bases). V was clipped by 3 bases and J by 6 bases, with 10 bases between them. The CDR3 runs to 13 residues. Looked up from germline, CDR1 is SGHKS and CDR2 is YYEKEE (reference sequence). CDR3 region: CASSSDSGNEQFF. In nucleotides, the CDR3 is TGTGCCAGCAGCTCGGACAGCGGCAATGAGCAGTTCTTC.

The CDR3 is CASSQNRGRWGETQYF. In DNA form, the CDR3 reads TGTGCCAGCAGTCAAAACAGGGGGCGGTGGGGGGAGACCCAGTACTTC. The chain joins TRBV28 to TRBJ2-5, with TRBD1 matching over 9 bases. Germline V gives CDR1 MDHEN, CDR2 SYDVKM. The CDR3 has 16 amino acids. V trimming: 5 bases; J trimming: 5 bases; junction bases outside the gene matches: 12.

The chain carries TRBV7-2 and TRBJ2-7, with TRBD1 matching over 10 bases. Looked up from germline, CDR1 is SGHTA and CDR2 is FQGNSA. Trimming removed 5 bases from V and 1 base from J; junction bases left unmatched: 5. This CDR3 has 15 amino acids. The CDR3 DNA follows: TGTGCCAGCAGCCATGACAGGGGGCCTTCCTACGAGCAGTACTTC. This sequence encodes CASSHDRGPSYEQYF.

V usage is TRBV2 and J usage is TRBJ2-7, with 7 bases fitting TRBD1. This CDR3 is 14 amino acids long. Germline CDR1 is SNHLY and CDR2 is FYNNEI. Trimming cost V 6 bases and J 4 bases; bases outside gene matches: 9. CDR3: CASSQQGPGYEQYF. Written as DNA, the CDR3 is TGTGCCAGCAGCCAACAGGGGCCGGGTTACGAGCAGTACTTC.

This clone turned up a few times. The rearrangement joins TRBV28 to TRBJ2-2; D remains unclear. V shed 3 bases and J shed 8 bases, with 7 bases lying between them. CDR1 and CDR2 from the germline V gene are MDHEN and SYDVKM. CDR3 size: 12 residues. CDR3 DNA: TGTGCCAGCAGTTTTTCCCGGGGGGAGCTGTTTTTT. The encoded protein is CASSFSRGELFF.

The chain recombines TRBV5-1 with TRBJ2-7, with 11 bases that match TRBD1. V lost 0 bases and J lost 6; bases outside the gene matches: 8. Germline V lookup: CDR1 SGHRS, CDR2 YFSETQ. This CDR3 comprises 16 residues. The CDR3 sequence: CASSLATGQGAGEQYF. CDR3 nucleotides: TGCGCCAGCAGCTTGGCTACTGGACAGGGGGCTGGCGAGCAGTACTTC.

This clone has more than one count but fewer than ten. The genes are TRBV7-2 and TRBJ1-2; 7 nucleotides align to TRBD1. CDR1 and CDR2 from the germline V gene are SGHTA and FQGNSA. CDR3 length equals 13 residues. V gave up 6 bases and J gave up 8 bases; unmatched junction bases: 9. The CDR3 bases are TGTGCCAGCAGTCCAACAGGGGCGAGCGGCTACACCTTC. This sequence encodes CASSPTGASGYTF.

The chain joins TRBV11-2 to TRBJ2-7, with 7 positions matching TRBD2. CDR1 and CDR2 (germline): SGHAT, FQNNGV. The V segment lost 2 bases and the J segment 3 bases; nucleotides outside the gene matches: 7. The CDR3 has 15 residues. The CDR3 nucleotides are TGTGCCAGCAGCTTATTGACGGGGGGAAACTACGAGCAGTACTTC. Its translation: CASSLLTGGNYEQYF.

V usage is TRBV19 and J usage is TRBJ1-1; D unresolved. Germline CDR1 LNHDA, CDR2 SQIVND (reference sequence). The V end lost 4 bases, the J end lost 1 base, and 10 bases lay between the germline ends. The CDR3 spans 14 residues. The CDR3: CASSSWETNTEAFF. The CDR3 bases are TGTGCCAGTAGTAGTTGGGAGACGAACACTGAAGCTTTCTTT.

This chain connects TRBV30 to TRBJ2-5; 9 nucleotides line up with TRBD1. The CDR3 extends over 13 amino acids. Germline V lookup: CDR1 GTSNPN, CDR2 SVGIG (reference sequence). V lost 0 bases to trimming and J lost 4 bases; unmatched junction nucleotides: 0. The CDR3 DNA follows: TGTGCCTGGAGTGTGGGACAGGGAGAGACCCAGTACTTC. Translating gives CAWSVGQGETQYF.

This clone was seen a single time. The rearrangement uses TRBV6-5 and TRBJ2-1; a weak D match, TRBD1 (5 bases). The germline V and J ends were trimmed by 2 bases and 5 bases, with 16 bases remaining between them. This CDR3 has 16 residues. Germline CDR1 reads MNHEY; CDR2 reads SVGAGI. DNA of the CDR3: TGTGCCAGCAGTTACGGCCTAGGGGTAGTGGACAATGAGCAGTTCTTC. Translation: CASSYGLGVVDNEQFF.

CDR3 sequence reads: CSVEGRSTEAFF. CDR3 DNA sequence: TGCAGCGTTGAGGGGAGAAGCACTGAAGCTTTCTTT. V usage is TRBV29-1 and J usage is TRBJ1-1; D is ambiguous. This CDR3 region has 12 residues. V was shortened by 3 bases and J by 4 bases, with 9 bases between the two germline ends. Per germline, CDR1 SQVTM and CDR2 ANQGSEA.

This clone showed up just a few times. The J gene is TRBJ1-5, the V gene TRBV30; no clear D gene. V lost 0 bases and J 2 bases, leaving 11 bases between the germline ends. The CDR3 consists of 15 residues. The germline V gene has CDR1 GTSNPN and CDR2 SVGIG (reference sequence). The CDR3 loop reads CAWSVLALGNQPQHF. CDR3 nucleotides: TGTGCCTGGAGTGTACTAGCGTTGGGCAATCAGCCCCAGCATTTT.

The chain uses TRBV28 and TRBJ2-5; 10 bases agree with TRBD2. This CDR3 has 13 amino acids. Germline loops: CDR1 MDHEN, CDR2 SYDVKM. V shed 6 bases, J shed 5 bases, and the junction held 3 bases outside the gene matches. The CDR3, as DNA: TGTGCCAGCAGAGGGACTAGCGAGGAGACCCAGTACTTC. It codes for CASRGTSEETQYF.

The chain uses TRBV14 and TRBJ2-2; the D is unclear. With 1 base removed from V and 7 bases from J, the gap between germline ends came to 7 bases. Germline V gene data show CDR1 as SGHDN and CDR2 as FVKESK. The CDR3 has 13 amino acids. This CDR3 reads CASSQVEFGELFF. The DNA for the CDR3 is TGTGCCAGCAGCCAAGTCGAGTTCGGGGAGCTGTTTTTT.

This clone has just one count. J is TRBJ2-7 and V is TRBV19, with no clear D. Germline V CDR1 and CDR2: LNHDA, SQIVND (reference sequence). This CDR3 has 14 residues. V was clipped by 4 bases and J by 0 bases, with 10 bases between them. This chain's CDR3 is CASSRKESSYEQYF. The CDR3 nucleotides are TGTGCCAGTAGTAGAAAAGAGAGCTCCTACGAGCAGTACTTC.

The chain is built from TRBV9 and TRBJ2-7; 10 nucleotides line up with TRBD1. Germline V lookup: CDR1 SGDLS, CDR2 YYNGEE. The CDR3 consists of 14 residues. Unmatched junction bases numbered 5, after V lost 5 bases and J lost 3 bases. The CDR3 spells CASSKTGGFYEQYF. The CDR3 DNA sequence: TGTGCCAGCAGTAAGACAGGGGGCTTCTACGAGCAGTACTTC.

The chain is built from TRBV6-1 and TRBJ2-7; 12 bases agree with TRBD1. The CDR3 length is 14 residues. Germline loops: CDR1 MNHNS, CDR2 SASEGT. The V and J ends lost 6 bases and 6 bases, in that order; junction bases with no gene match: 6. The CDR3 DNA reads as TGTGCCAGCAGCGACAGGGACAGGGGGCTCGAGCAGTACTTC. Protein sequence: CASSDRDRGLEQYF.

The chain combines TRBV7-2 with TRBJ1-2; TRBD1 agrees at 12 bases. The V gene end was trimmed by 0 bases and the J gene end by 5 bases; junction bases not matched to a gene: 4. The CDR3 totals 16 residues. Germline CDR1 is SGHTA and CDR2 is FQGNSA. The CDR3 bases are TGTGCCAGCAGCTTAGCAGGGACAGGGGGCGGATATGGCTACACCTTC. This sequence encodes CASSLAGTGGGYGYTF.

Regarding this clone: Mismatch with germline at one junction end may stem from a read error. The same CDR3 can be traced to other DNA sequences in this sample. This rearrangement joins TRBV4-2 to TRBJ1-4; a possible D gene is TRBD1 (6 bases). Per germline, CDR1 LGHNA and CDR2 YNFKEQ. The CDR3 extends over 13 amino acids. The CDR3 nucleotides read TGTGCCAGCAGCCAACCACCGGGACACCTCCAAGTCTTT. Translating it yields CASSQPPGHLQVF.

J is TRBJ2-2 and V is TRBV6-5; D might be TRBD2 (5 bases). Germline CDR1 MNHEY, CDR2 SVGAGI. The CDR3 extends over 12 amino acids. Trimming left V 8 bases short and J 7 bases short, with 11 bases between. CDR3 sequence (DNA): TGTGCCAGCTGTGTGGGAGTCGGGGAGCTGTTTTTT. As protein: CASCVGVGELFF.

This sequence joins TRBV7-2 and TRBJ2-3; 9 bases are shared with TRBD2. The CDR3 is 16 residues long. Germline CDR1 is SGHTA and CDR2 is FQGNSA. V was clipped by 8 bases and J by 1 base; unmatched bases: 10. The DNA for the CDR3 is TGTGCCAGCGGTACGGGACTAGCTCTTGGCACAGATACGCAGTATTTT. It translates to CASGTGLALGTDTQYF.

This rearrangement joins TRBV18 to TRBJ2-1; 11 positions match TRBD2. The CDR3 contains 15 residues. After removal of 5 bases from V and 6 bases from J, the junction contained 6 bases not matched to a gene. CDR1 and CDR2 from the germline V gene are KGHSH and LQKENI. CDR3 nucleotides: TGTGCCAGCTCAAGTCCGACTAGCGGGATCAATGAGCAGTTCTTC. Its translation: CASSSPTSGINEQFF.

V gene TRBV7-2 combines with J gene TRBJ2-2; 10 nucleotides line up with TRBD1. The CDR3 has 17 amino acids. Germline V lookup: CDR1 SGHTA, CDR2 FQGNSA. V dropped 5 bases and J dropped 4; count of bases not matched to a gene: 10. This CDR3 reads CASSPDVDRGRTGELFF. The CDR3 nucleotides read TGTGCCAGCAGCCCTGACGTTGACAGGGGGCGCACCGGGGAGCTGTTTTTT.

In its sample, this clone was seen a few times. The chain combines TRBV6-1 with TRBJ2-5; D possibly corresponds to TRBD2 (5 bases). Germline V CDR1 and CDR2: MNHNS, SASEGT. V was shortened by 7 bases and J by 8 bases, with 23 bases between the two germline ends. The CDR3 has 15 residues. CDR3 region: CASTHYPLGKNTQYF. CDR3 bases: TGTGCCAGCACCCACTATCCACTAGGGAAGAACACCCAGTACTTC.

V usage is TRBV14 and J usage is TRBJ2-1; 7 positions agree with TRBD2. CDR1 and CDR2 (germline): SGHDN, FVKESK. After removal of 4 bases from V and 8 bases from J, the junction contained 20 bases not matched to a gene. CDR3 length: 18 residues. This CDR3 is CASSLRGGTTSSVDEQFF. The CDR3 nucleotides read TGTGCCAGCAGCCTTCGCGGCGGGACTACCAGTTCGGTCGATGAGCAGTTCTTC.